This T cell receptor (beta chain) originates from a study of blood T cell repertoires in COVID-19. Profiled with immunoSEQ multiplex PCR; TCRdb holds only in-frame clones, not every one. The table lists about 38,000 clones, around nine tenths of them singletons. Per the germline V gene, CDR1 is LNHDA and CDR2 is SQIVND (reference sequence). V lost 7 bases, J lost 4 bases, and 16 bases lay in between. CDR3 size: 15 residues. The specimen was peripheral blood. This chain connects TRBV19 to TRBJ2-2; weak D call: TRBD1 (6 bases). This receptor was obtained from a man aged 55 to 70 with COVID-19, enrolled during active disease. CDR3 DNA: TGTGCCAGTAAGGCACAGGGAGTGGGCACCGGGGAGCTGTTTTTT. Translation: CASKAQGVGTGELFF.